The rows below give T cell receptor beta chains drawn from one sample of a study of blood T cell repertoires in COVID-19. Using immunoSEQ multiplex PCR, the repertoire was profiled, and TCRdb retains in-frame clones only, with some absent. The data hold 200,000 or so clones, with 79% observed a single time. Sequenced: peripheral blood. These receptor sequences come from a man between 60 and 75 years old with active or convalescent COVID-19. The conserved cysteine and the conserved F or W are not part of the CDR3 here. D genes are given only for firm matches.

j_gene: TRBJ2-7
v_gene: TRBV18
d_gene: TRBD1
CDR3aa: ASSRGQGTYEQY

j_gene: TRBJ2-1
v_gene: TRBV7-2
d_gene: TRBD1
CDR3aa: ASSLADRDNEQF

j_gene: TRBJ2-3
v_gene: TRBV6-2/TRBV6-3
d_gene: TRBD2
CDR3aa: ASSYSTSGRAESADTQY

j_gene: TRBJ2-1
v_gene: TRBV27
d_gene: -
CDR3aa: ASSLNQGSYNEQF

j_gene: TRBJ2-7
v_gene: TRBV9
d_gene: TRBD2
CDR3aa: ASSELAGLREQY

j_gene: TRBJ2-5
v_gene: TRBV5-6
d_gene: TRBD1
CDR3aa: ASSRGQGLQETQY

j_gene: TRBJ2-1
v_gene: TRBV7-9
d_gene: TRBD2
CDR3aa: ASSFPTSGRDNEQF

j_gene: TRBJ1-5
v_gene: TRBV19
d_gene: TRBD1
CDR3aa: ASRLAGGIQPQH

j_gene: TRBJ2-5
v_gene: TRBV28
d_gene: TRBD2
CDR3aa: ASSQLAGAETQY

j_gene: TRBJ2-3
v_gene: TRBV14
d_gene: TRBD2
CDR3aa: ASSQDRTSGPVGDTQY

j_gene: TRBJ1-2
v_gene: TRBV11-1
d_gene: -
CDR3aa: ASSPQSNYGYT

j_gene: TRBJ2-3
v_gene: TRBV10-3
d_gene: TRBD2
CDR3aa: ATEREDTQY

j_gene: TRBJ1-1
v_gene: TRBV7-6
d_gene: -
CDR3aa: ASSLASSARGEAF

j_gene: TRBJ2-3
v_gene: TRBV2
d_gene: TRBD1
CDR3aa: ASSPWDRGPQY

j_gene: TRBJ2-2
v_gene: TRBV28
d_gene: TRBD2
CDR3aa: ASSLWTSGSIGELF

j_gene: TRBJ2-1
v_gene: TRBV21-1
d_gene: -
CDR3aa: ASSRGGPVNEQF

j_gene: TRBJ2-7
v_gene: TRBV7-8
d_gene: TRBD2
CDR3aa: ASSRPLGLAGALRYEQY

j_gene: TRBJ2-3
v_gene: TRBV5-1
d_gene: -
CDR3aa: ASSLDRVTDTQY

j_gene: TRBJ1-1
v_gene: TRBV28
d_gene: -
CDR3aa: ASSNPRGAF

j_gene: TRBJ2-1
v_gene: TRBV24-1
d_gene: TRBD1
CDR3aa: ATSDRYRQGADEQF

j_gene: TRBJ1-6
v_gene: TRBV7-3
d_gene: -
CDR3aa: ASSTSPGVAPLH

j_gene: TRBJ2-5
v_gene: TRBV27
d_gene: -
CDR3aa: ASSPIPGQRQETQY

j_gene: TRBJ2-4
v_gene: TRBV29-1
d_gene: -
CDR3aa: SVGWGRGNIQY

j_gene: TRBJ1-5
v_gene: TRBV28
d_gene: -
CDR3aa: ASSLRGGGNQPQH

j_gene: TRBJ1-1
v_gene: TRBV6-5
d_gene: TRBD1
CDR3aa: ASRRTGNTEAF

j_gene: TRBJ1-1
v_gene: TRBV2
d_gene: -
CDR3aa: ASSEQGRNTEAF

j_gene: TRBJ2-3
v_gene: TRBV3-1/TRBV3-2
d_gene: -
CDR3aa: ASSHAERTQY

j_gene: TRBJ2-3
v_gene: TRBV18
d_gene: -
CDR3aa: ASSPLSTDTQY

j_gene: TRBJ2-1
v_gene: TRBV20-1
d_gene: -
CDR3aa: SASEFTEQF

j_gene: TRBJ1-1
v_gene: TRBV6-2/TRBV6-3
d_gene: TRBD1
CDR3aa: ASSYDRAVSEAF

j_gene: TRBJ2-1
v_gene: TRBV12-3/TRBV12-4
d_gene: TRBD2
CDR3aa: ASSNRLAGLGF

j_gene: TRBJ1-1
v_gene: TRBV6-5
d_gene: TRBD1
CDR3aa: ASSYVQGDTEAF

j_gene: TRBJ1-6
v_gene: TRBV4-3
d_gene: -
CDR3aa: ASSQARSGLGSPLH

j_gene: TRBJ2-2
v_gene: TRBV2
d_gene: TRBD1
CDR3aa: ASSWDRANTGELF

j_gene: TRBJ1-2
v_gene: TRBV28
d_gene: -
CDR3aa: ASSSVEVAVNYGYT

j_gene: TRBJ2-7
v_gene: TRBV20-1
d_gene: -
CDR3aa: SAASGGEQY

j_gene: TRBJ2-1
v_gene: TRBV24-1
d_gene: TRBD2
CDR3aa: ATSDSGRVEQF

j_gene: TRBJ1-2
v_gene: TRBV18
d_gene: -
CDR3aa: ASSLQRSTGKAYYGYT

j_gene: TRBJ1-6
v_gene: TRBV4-1
d_gene: TRBD1
CDR3aa: ASSPSAGTGAISGNSPLH

j_gene: TRBJ1-6
v_gene: TRBV14
d_gene: -
CDR3aa: ASSRMTGANSPLH

j_gene: TRBJ2-2
v_gene: TRBV9
d_gene: -
CDR3aa: ASSVANKNTGELF

j_gene: TRBJ2-1
v_gene: TRBV29-1
d_gene: -
CDR3aa: SVDSRGSSGKTNEQF

j_gene: TRBJ1-2
v_gene: TRBV7-3
d_gene: TRBD1
CDR3aa: ASSDRDRGEDNYGYT

j_gene: TRBJ2-7
v_gene: TRBV3-1/TRBV3-2
d_gene: TRBD1
CDR3aa: ASSQRGQGFYEQY

j_gene: TRBJ2-7
v_gene: TRBV7-2
d_gene: -
CDR3aa: ASSPQWGRLSYEQY